Here is one TCR beta chain with its context. Each PCR reaction had synthetic TCR analog templates spiked into it. The assay was immunoSEQ multiplex PCR, and TCRdb's table has in-frame clones only and misses some. The sample lists around 70,000 clones; 80% to 85% were seen once. The data were obtained in a study of PD-L1 blockade in urothelial cancer. The wider study: Beginning in about 2014, patients received atezolizumab, given as 1,200 mg intravenously every 3 weeks. Blood yielded a median of 141,255 T cells per sample.

Germline V CDR1 and CDR2: LNHNV, YYDKDF (reference sequence). This CDR3 is built from 18 residues. After removal of 1 base from V and 1 base from J, the junction contained 11 bases not matched to a gene. Urothelial carcinoma, locally advanced or metastatic, affected the patients. The chain joins TRBV15 to TRBJ2-5, with 8 bases fitting TRBD2. Specimen: PBMCs, collected around atezolizumab (anti-PD-L1) treatment. The TCR comes from a man in his 70s with urothelial cancer. The DNA for the CDR3 is TGTGCCACCAGCAGAGCTCAGATTTTTAGCGGGATCCAAGAGACCCAGTACTTC. Protein product: CATSRAQIFSGIQETQYF.